These 21 T cell receptor beta chains share one sample of origin, sequenced in a study of Ad26.COV2.S vaccination and SARS-CoV-2 variants. Sequenced by immunoSEQ multiplex PCR; TCRdb stores in-frame clones only, minus some. The data show hundreds of thousands of clones, roughly 90% seen once. Treatment noted: roughly 18 received Ad26.COV2.S at low or high dose, single or two shots; about 5 received placebo; per-sample allocation not given. Material that was analyzed had been drawn on day 63 after the first vaccine or placebo injection. The input for sequencing was peripheral blood, taken in a trial of Ad26.COV2.S vaccine versus placebo. These receptors were collected from a person aged 18-65 years who received the Ad26.COV2.S COVID-19 vaccine or a placebo.

With respect to this clone: Other nucleotide sequences in the sample specify the same CDR3. The chain combines TRBV15 with TRBJ2-7; D remains ambiguous. The V gene lost 1 base and the J gene lost 1 base, with 5 bases spanning the gap. The CDR3 runs 13 residues. Germline assignment: CDR1 LNHNV and CDR2 YYDKDF (reference sequence). CDR3 sequence (DNA): TGTGCCACCAGCAGAGTGGGATCCTACGAGCAGTACTTC. Translating gives CATSRVGSYEQYF.

The chain combines TRBV5-1 with TRBJ2-6, with a tentative D call TRBD1 (5 bases). The CDR3 length is 20 residues. CDR1 is SGHRS, CDR2 YFSETQ, per germline. Deletions cut 0 bases from V and 0 bases from J, with 19 bases between. The CDR3: CASSLAAFSQGTSGANVLTF. CDR3 bases: TGCGCCAGCAGCTTGGCCGCGTTCTCGCAGGGCACCTCTGGGGCCAACGTCCTGACTTTC.

V gene TRBV18 combines with J gene TRBJ2-2, with 11 positions matching TRBD1. There are 16 residues in the CDR3. Germline CDR1 and CDR2: KGHSH and LQKENI. The junction had 4 bases not matched to a gene; V was cut back by 7 bases and J by 0 bases. In DNA form, the CDR3 reads TGTGCCAGCTGCTCGGGACAGGGGGCGAACACCGGGGAGCTGTTTTTT. It specifies CASCSGQGANTGELFF. Looking up the rest from reference TRBV18 and TRBJ2-2 gives the full variable domain: NAGVMQNPRHLVRRRGQEARLRCSPMKGHSHVYWYRQLPEEGLKFMVYLQKENIIDESGMPKERFSAEFPKEGPSILRIQQVVRGDSAAYFCASCSGQGANTGELFFGEGSRLTVL.

In its sample, this clone was seen once. J is TRBJ2-2 and V is TRBV19; D is possibly TRBD1 (6 bases). The germline CDR1 and CDR2 sequences are LNHDA and SQIVND (reference sequence). The CDR3 runs 15 residues. Trimming shortened V by 5 bases and J by 4 bases, and 14 bases separated the two germline ends. The CDR3 DNA is TGTGCCAGTAGTCCCAGGGGACCCATCACCGGGGAGCTGTTTTTT. It codes for CASSPRGPITGELFF.

The rearrangement uses TRBV21-1 and TRBJ2-5; TRBD2 is taken as the D call from the table, unchecked against the DNA. TRBV21-1 is a pseudogene segment. The CDR3 is 19 amino acids. The CDR3 DNA reads as TGTGCCAGCAGCAAAAGACGGGGACTAGCGGGAGGGCCGGGGGAGACCCAGTACTTC. It yields the protein CASSKRRGLAGGPGETQYF.

The V gene is TRBV9, the J gene TRBJ2-1; the D gene is possibly TRBD2 (6 bases). V lost 1 base and J 9 bases, leaving 20 bases between the germline ends. Germline V gene lookup returns CDR1 SGDLS and CDR2 YYNGEE. This CDR3 spans 16 amino acids. CDR3 bases: TGTGCCAGCAGCGTAACTAGCCAAAGACCCCAGGGTGAGCAGTTCTTC. Translation gives CASSVTSQRPQGEQFF.

This sequence joins TRBV27 and TRBJ2-3; D not resolved. The V end lost 3 bases, the J end lost 6 bases, and 19 bases lay between the germline ends. Germline V gene sequence: CDR1 MNHEY, CDR2 SMNVEV (reference sequence). The length of the CDR3 is 16 residues. The DNA for the CDR3 is TGTGCCAGCAGTTTGAGAACAGTTCCCCCTGCGGATACGCAGTATTTT. It codes for CASSLRTVPPADTQYF.

The chain links TRBV24-1 to TRBJ2-2; D call uncertain. Between the trimmed V and J ends, which lost 9 bases and 2 bases, there was a span of 15 bases. This CDR3 comprises 15 residues. Per germline, CDR1 KGHDR and CDR2 SFDVKD. This chain's CDR3 is CATSDARENTGELFF. Written as DNA, the CDR3 is TGTGCCACCTCTGACGCGCGAGAAAACACCGGGGAGCTGTTTTTT.

As for this clone: Other DNA sequences from this sample encode an identical CDR3 as well. This sequence joins TRBV7-9 and TRBJ1-1; D is unresolved. V lost 3 bases to trimming and J lost 0 bases, with 5 bases between them. Per germline, CDR1 SEHNR and CDR2 FQNEAQ (reference sequence). The CDR3 has 13 residues. The DNA of the CDR3 is TGTGCCAGCAGCTTGACACTGAACACTGAAGCTTTCTTT. Translation: CASSLTLNTEAFF.

The gene calls are TRBV3-1 (or the pseudogene TRBV3-2) and TRBJ2-1, with 8 bases that match TRBD2. Germline V lookup: CDR1 LGHDT, CDR2 YNNKEL (reference sequence). V shed 0 bases and J 8 bases; nucleotides not matched to a gene: 9. The CDR3 loop spans 16 amino acids. The CDR3 DNA is TGTGCCAGCAGCCAAGATCACGTTCCGGGAGGGTATGAGCAGTTCTTC. Amino acid sequence: CASSQDHVPGGYEQFF.

The V call is TRBV2, the J call TRBJ2-2; TRBD1 aligns across 8 bases. The ends lost 8 bases at V and 6 bases at J; junction bases unmatched: 8. Germline V gene sequence: CDR1 SNHLY, CDR2 FYNNEI. CDR3 length equals 14 residues. CDR3 amino acids: CASYQDRAPGELFF. In DNA form, the CDR3 reads TGTGCCAGCTACCAGGACAGGGCCCCCGGGGAGCTGTTTTTT.

This clone was found a few times. The genes are TRBV11-2 and TRBJ2-7; 13 bases line up with TRBD2. This CDR3 has 14 residues. Trimming at V came to 5 bases and at J to 3 bases, leaving 1 base not matched to a gene. Germline V gene sequence: CDR1 SGHAT, CDR2 FQNNGV. CDR3 nucleotide sequence: TGTGCCAGCAGCCGACTAGCGGGAGGCTACGAGCAGTACTTC. This translates into CASSRLAGGYEQYF.

The rearrangement uses TRBV30 and TRBJ2-1; no definite D call. Germline V gene lookup returns CDR1 GTSNPN and CDR2 SVGIG (reference sequence). CDR3 length: 15 residues. Trimming stripped 0 bases from V and 0 bases from J, with 9 bases between. CDR3 in amino acids: CAWSVRANSYNEQFF. The CDR3 coding sequence is TGTGCCTGGAGTGTACGAGCTAACTCCTACAATGAGCAGTTCTTC.

V gene TRBV21-1 combines with J gene TRBJ1-5; TRBD1 is taken as the D call from the table, unchecked against the DNA. TRBV21-1 is an annotated pseudogene. The CDR3 contains 14 residues. The chain's CDR3 is CATKPDRPNQPQHF. The CDR3 DNA follows: TGTGCTACCAAACCGGACAGGCCCAATCAGCCCCAGCATTTT.

The chain joins TRBV20-1 to TRBJ2-7; D unresolved. This CDR3 spans 12 amino acids. V was clipped by 3 bases and J by 4 bases, with 10 bases between them. Germline assignment: CDR1 DFQATT and CDR2 SNEGSKA (reference sequence). CDR3 bases: TGCAGTGCTAGTCAAGGTGCATACGAGCAGTACTTC. It translates to CSASQGAYEQYF.

This chain joins TRBV5-1 and TRBJ2-7; D not resolved. Germline V CDR1 and CDR2: SGHRS, YFSETQ. The CDR3 contains 14 residues. V dropped 6 bases and J dropped 5 bases, with 18 bases sitting between them. CDR3 protein: CASTPHQNADEQYF. DNA of the CDR3: TGCGCCAGCACCCCGCACCAGAACGCCGACGAGCAGTACTTC.

The rearrangement links TRBV6-5 to TRBJ1-2; D is possibly TRBD1 (6 bases). The germline gives CDR1 MNHEY, CDR2 SVGAGI. The CDR3 spans 16 residues. V lost 0 bases, J lost 0 bases, and 11 bases lay in between. CDR3 DNA sequence: TGTGCCAGCAGTTACTCGGGGGGCAGATCTAACTATGGCTACACCTTC. Protein: CASSYSGGRSNYGYTF.

In this sample, this clone turned up once. The chain has TRBV19 and TRBJ1-4; D is unresolved. This CDR3 spans 11 amino acids. The germline gives CDR1 LNHDA, CDR2 SQIVND (reference sequence). V dropped 7 bases and J dropped 7 bases, with 7 bases sitting between them. In nucleotides, the CDR3 is TGTGCCAGTAAGGAGTCTGAAAAACTGTTTTTT. Residues: CASKESEKLFF.

As for this clone: Within the sample, other DNA sequences also encode this same CDR3. The chain joins TRBV18 to TRBJ2-5; 10 bases map to TRBD2. The ends lost 3 bases at V and 4 bases at J; junction bases unmatched: 5. The V gene's germline CDR1 is KGHSH and CDR2 LQKENI. The CDR3 is 15 residues long. This chain's CDR3 is CASSPPLAGGETQYF. The CDR3 DNA is TGTGCCAGCTCACCCCCATTAGCGGGGGGAGAGACCCAGTACTTC.

V usage is TRBV6-6 and J usage is TRBJ1-3; TRBD1 might be the D (5 bases). Trimming pared 4 bases from V and 4 bases from J, leaving 11 bases between. The germline CDR1 and CDR2 sequences are MNHNY and SVGAGI (reference sequence). The CDR3 runs to 14 residues. The CDR3, as DNA: TGTGCCAGCAGTTCCCTGGGGGGAGGAAACACCATATATTTT. Its protein is CASSSLGGGNTIYF.

The chain uses TRBV6-5 and TRBJ2-1; D gene unclear. The CDR3 spans 14 residues. From germline, CDR1 is MNHEY and CDR2 SVGAGI. V lost 7 bases to trimming and J lost 3 bases, with 13 bases between them. CDR3 residues: CASTEQFFYNEQFF. Here the CDR3 DNA reads TGTGCCAGCACCGAACAGTTTTTCTACAATGAGCAGTTCTTC.